This entry is about one T cell receptor beta chain. Its specificity is unknown. This entry belongs to a study of cytomegalovirus exposure and HLA in healthy donors. Study-wide context: Among around 170 million T cells, an earlier analysis found about 110 million unique TCR beta sequences. General study points: Associated with HLA alleles at 0.05 false discovery rate in a later analysis were over 15,000 TCR beta sequences. A later analysis by the authors found several of the most significant clusters apparently linked to common viral pathogens.

Germline V gene lookup returns CDR1 GTSNPN and CDR2 SVGIG (reference sequence). With 2 bases removed from V and 5 bases from J, the gap between germline ends came to 10 bases. This CDR3 comprises 13 residues. Use of 60 Vbeta and 13 Jbeta primers characterized the PCR. Sequencing was performed with immunoSEQ multiplex PCR; in TCRdb, only in-frame clones are kept and a portion is missing. Altogether some 120,000 clones are present, 75% to 90% being singletons, with the ten largest covering about 1.8%. The chain couples TRBV30 to TRBJ1-5; TRBD1 is a possible D gene (5 bases). Source material: PBMCs. The receptor comes from a man aged 35-49 years in good health and CMV-seronegative. In nucleotides, the CDR3 is TGTGCCTGGAGTTCGGGACTCGATCAGCCCCAGCATTTT. Translating gives CAWSSGLDQPQHF.